A selection of T cell receptor beta chains follows, all from one sample in a study of regulatory T cells in long-lasting Graves disease. A single record per CDR3 protein comes from TCRdb applying MiXCR to the multiplex PCR reads. The table includes roughly 530,000 distinct CDR3 sequences, roughly 15% detected once. The sample was also reused in another study, on T cells in Graves' hyperthyroidism and ophthalmopathy.

The source was peripheral blood mononuclear cells (PBMCs), collected at new diagnosis, from a patient treated with antithyroid drugs. The receptors come from a woman aged 35-65 years with Graves disease. The CDR3 runs from the conserved cysteine through the conserved F or W. A D gene is named only where the DNA matches it firmly. The size entry is marked missing in some rows and otherwise reads once, few, many or a size class.

V,size,D,J,DNA,CDR3
TRBV19,many,NA,TRBJ1-1,TGTGCCAGTAGTATAGATCTTCGAGTGAACACTGAAGCTTTCTTT,CASSIDLRVNTEAFF
TRBV5-6,NA,NA,TRBJ1-1,TGTGCCAGCAGCTTGGACGGACCGATGAACACTGAAGCTTTCTTT,CASSLDGPMNTEAFF
TRBV20-1,NA,TRBD2,TRBJ2-1,TGCAGTACAACCGGGACTAGGGATGAGCAGTTCTTC,CSTTGTRDEQFF
TRBV28,NA,NA,TRBJ2-3,TGTGCCAGCAGTTTTTTCAGCTCAGATACGCAGTATTTT,CASSFFSSDTQYF
TRBV6-1,NA,NA,TRBJ1-1,TGTGCCAGCAGCGGGATCAACGGGGCCATGAACACTGAAGCTTTCTTT,CASSGINGAMNTEAFF
TRBV2,many,NA,TRBJ2-7,TGTGCCAGCAGGGCAGGGAAGCCCTACGAGCAGTACTTC,CASRAGKPYEQYF
TRBV6-2/TRBV6-3,NA,TRBD2,TRBJ2-5,TGTGCCAGCAGGGGGGGGCGGGGGGCCGGAGAGACCCAGTACTTC,CASRGGRGAGETQYF
TRBV12-3/TRBV12-4,many,NA,TRBJ1-1,TGTGCCAGCAGTTTAGCCGGGCGAGTTAACACTGAAGCTTTCTTT,CASSLAGRVNTEAFF
TRBV6-1,many,NA,TRBJ1-2,TGTGCCAGCAGTGAAGCTTCAGGGGCCTCCTATGGCTACACCTTC,CASSEASGASYGYTF
TRBV6-5,NA,NA,TRBJ2-5,TGTGCCAGCAGTTTCGCTTACAGGAGTTCGCAAGAGACCCAGTACTTC,CASSFAYRSSQETQYF
TRBV20-1,NA,NA,TRBJ1-1,TGCAGTGCTAGAGATTTAGCGACAGGGAACACTGAAGCTTTCTTT,CSARDLATGNTEAFF
TRBV12-3/TRBV12-4,NA,NA,TRBJ1-6,TGTGCCAGCAACCGTAGGGGTAACAATTCACCCCTCCACTTT,CASNRRGNNSPLHF
TRBV3-1,NA,NA,TRBJ1-2,TGTGCCAGCAGCCCACAGGGTTCTAACTATGGCTACACCTTC,CASSPQGSNYGYTF
TRBV5-1,NA,NA,TRBJ2-6,TGCGCCAGCAGCTTGGGCCCAATCTCCTCTGGGGCCAACGTCCTGACTTTC,CASSLGPISSGANVLTF
TRBV30,NA,NA,TRBJ2-7,TGTGCCTGGAGTTTAAGCGTGGGCACCTACGAGCAGTACTTC,CAWSLSVGTYEQYF
TRBV5-1,many,NA,TRBJ2-1,TGCGCCAGCAGCAGAAGGGTCCAGGTCTATGAGCAGTTCTTC,CASSRRVQVYEQFF
TRBV19,NA,NA,TRBJ1-2,TGTGCCAGTCTGGGCAGGGGCGGTGGCTACACCTTC,CASLGRGGGYTF
TRBV5-1,many,NA,TRBJ2-3,TGCGCCAGCAGCACGGGGACACTAGCTAGCACAGATACGCAGTATTTT,CASSTGTLASTDTQYF
TRBV28,many,TRBD1,TRBJ1-2,TGTGCCAGCAGTCCCCGGGACAGGGGTTATGGCTACACCTTC,CASSPRDRGYGYTF
TRBV12-3/TRBV12-4,many,TRBD1,TRBJ2-7,TGTGCCAGCAGTTCATCGACAGGGGGCTACGAGCAGTACTTC,CASSSSTGGYEQYF
TRBV2,few,NA,TRBJ1-2,TGTGCCAGCAGGGACACCTGGGGATATGGCTACACCTTC,CASRDTWGYGYTF
TRBV6-9,NA,NA,TRBJ2-5,TGTGCCAGCAGTTATCACGGGGGGCTCCAAGAGACCCAGTACTTC,CASSYHGGLQETQYF
TRBV18,few,TRBD2,TRBJ2-3,TGTGCCAGCTCTCCCCTAGCGGGGGCTTCCTCATGG,CASSPLAGASSW
TRBV15,NA,NA,TRBJ2-1,TGTGCCACCAGCAGAGAAAAGGGTGAGCAGTTCTTC,CATSREKGEQFF
TRBV7-9,NA,NA,TRBJ2-1,TGTGCCAGCCGTTGGGAGGGGGGGCGAATTAGTGAGCAGTTCTTC,CASRWEGGRISEQFF
TRBV6-1,many,TRBD1,TRBJ1-1,TGTGCCAGCAGTGACTGGACAGGGGCGGCTGAAGCTTTCTTT,CASSDWTGAAEAFF
TRBV12-3/TRBV12-4,many,NA,TRBJ1-1,TGTGCCACCGGCCGCGGGCCTATGAACACTGAAGCTTTCTTT,CATGRGPMNTEAFF